The 17 T cell receptor beta chains listed next were all sequenced from one sample in a study of shared clonotypes between healthy human individuals. TCRdb's table, derived via immunoSEQ multiplex PCR, lists solely in-frame clones and lacks some. The table lists roughly 1,100,000 clones, approximately 72% of them singletons. The sample taken for sequencing was memory CD4+ T cells sorted from blood. The subset here: CD45RA-negative fraction. Receptor source: a man aged 18 to 29 in good health.

V usage is TRBV5-1 and J usage is TRBJ2-1; TRBD2 matches 10 bases. V lost 4 bases, J lost 3 bases, and 4 bases stayed unmatched. The CDR3 has 15 residues. Germline V gene sequence: CDR1 SGHRS, CDR2 YFSETQ. The CDR3, as DNA: TGCGCCAGCAGCCCACGGACTAGCGGCTACAATGAGCAGTTCTTC. It translates to CASSPRTSGYNEQFF.

A note on this clone: The same CDR3 arises from other DNA sequences in this sample as well. The rearrangement uses TRBV7-2 and TRBJ1-2; no reliable D call. V gave up 0 bases and J gave up 2 bases, with 7 bases separating them. The CDR3 is 14 amino acids. Germline CDR1 SGHTA, CDR2 FQGNSA. The CDR3 sequence is CASSLAGVNYGYTF. CDR3 bases: TGTGCCAGCAGCTTAGCCGGGGTAAACTATGGCTACACCTTC.

The chain joins TRBV18 to TRBJ2-5; D remains ambiguous. The CDR3 is made up of 12 amino acids. Per germline, CDR1 KGHSH and CDR2 LQKENI. The V end lost 3 bases, the J end lost 5 bases, and 7 bases lay between the germline ends. This CDR3 reads CASSPKDETQYF. The CDR3 bases are TGTGCCAGCTCACCGAAAGATGAGACCCAGTACTTC.

The chain couples TRBV10-1 to TRBJ2-3; TRBD2 is a possible D gene (6 bases). V shed 4 bases and J shed 6 bases, with 17 bases lying between them. Germline values: CDR1 WNHNN, CDR2 SYGVQD (reference sequence). The CDR3 extends over 15 amino acids. CDR3 region: CASSGPGTEKDTQYF. Written as DNA, the CDR3 is TGCGCCAGCAGTGGTCCCGGGACTGAAAAGGATACGCAGTATTTT.

CDR3 sequence (DNA): TGTGCCAGCTCACCATCCGAAAGGGTATACAATGAGCAGTTCTTC. It encodes CASSPSERVYNEQFF. This chain links TRBV18 with TRBJ2-1; D not resolved. The V gene's germline CDR1 is KGHSH and CDR2 LQKENI. V was cut by 2 bases and J by 4 bases, with 12 bases left in between. CDR3 length: 15 amino acids.

In its sample, this clone was seen a few times. V gene TRBV7-9 combines with J gene TRBJ2-1; 7 positions agree with TRBD2. Germline loops: CDR1 SEHNR, CDR2 FQNEAQ (reference sequence). V trimming: 0 bases; J trimming: 9 bases; junction bases outside the gene matches: 5. The CDR3 runs to 14 residues. CDR3 DNA sequence: TGTGCCAGCAGCTTAGCTAGCGGGCGGGCTGAGCAGTTCTTC. Translated: CASSLASGRAEQFF.

CDR3 nucleotides: TGTGCCAGTAGTATACCGGGCCCTCCGGGATCCGAGCAGTACTTC. It specifies CASSIPGPPGSEQYF. The genes are TRBV19 and TRBJ2-7, with a possible D match to TRBD2 (5 bases). With 2 bases removed from V and 6 bases from J, the gap between germline ends came to 17 bases. CDR3 size: 15 residues. Germline V gene lookup returns CDR1 LNHDA and CDR2 SQIVND (reference sequence).

This chain links TRBV18 with TRBJ2-5; D gene uncertain. The germline V gene encodes CDR1 KGHSH and CDR2 LQKENI. Trimming took off 2 bases at V and 5 bases at J, with 9 bases between the two ends. The length of the CDR3 is 13 residues. CDR3 nucleotide sequence: TGTGCCAGCTCACCATGGAACGGGGAGACCCAGTACTTC. Encoded protein: CASSPWNGETQYF.

This chain links TRBV28 with TRBJ2-2, with D possibly called TRBD1 or TRBD2 (5 bases each). The CDR3 spans 13 residues. Germline V gene lookup returns CDR1 MDHEN and CDR2 SYDVKM. Trimming left V 10 bases short and J 3 bases short, with 12 bases between. CDR3 region: CATRGGYTGELFF. CDR3 coding DNA: TGTGCCACACGGGGCGGTTACACCGGGGAGCTGTTTTTT.

There are a few counts of this clone. This chain uses TRBV25-1 with TRBJ1-5; 10 bases agree with TRBD1. The CDR3 length is 16 residues. The V and J ends lost 9 bases and 4 bases, in that order; junction bases with no gene match: 12. The germline CDR1 and CDR2 sequences are MGHDK and SYGVNS. The CDR3 loop is CARSLTGQGRNQPQHF. The CDR3 bases are TGTGCCAGAAGCTTGACGGGACAGGGGAGAAATCAGCCCCAGCATTTT.

CDR3: CATRVGSGRGQPQHF. CDR3 DNA sequence: TGTGCCACCAGAGTAGGGTCAGGTCGTGGTCAGCCCCAGCATTTT. This sequence joins TRBV19 and TRBJ1-5; D uncertain. The V gene's germline CDR1 is LNHDA and CDR2 SQIVND (reference sequence). The V end lost 10 bases, the J end lost 6 bases, and 22 bases lay between the germline ends. This CDR3 comprises 15 residues.

This clone was seen once. Relative to the germline gene, one junction end is altered; a read error may explain this. V gene TRBV7-7 combines with J gene TRBJ2-3, with 9 bases lining up with TRBD2. The germline gives CDR1 SSHAT, CDR2 FNYEAQ (reference sequence). CDR3 length equals 15 residues. The CDR3 sequence: CASSPGLARTDTQYF. The CDR3 nucleotides are TGTGCTAGCAGCCCGGGACTAGCCCGCACAGATACGCAGTATTTT.

CDR3 sequence: CASSLGRVSPLHF. CDR3 DNA sequence: TGTGCCAGCAGCTTGGGGCGGGTTTCACCCCTCCACTTT. The chain carries TRBV5-6 and TRBJ1-6; D is unclear. V dropped 0 bases and J dropped 9 bases, with 7 bases sitting between them. This CDR3 has 13 residues. Germline V gene data show CDR1 as SGHDT and CDR2 as YYEEEE.

The chain employs TRBV2 and TRBJ2-1, with D perhaps matching TRBD2 (5 bases). Trimming cost V 2 bases and J 0 bases, with 8 bases left between them. CDR3 length: 15 amino acids. Germline CDR1 is SNHLY and CDR2 is FYNNEI. The CDR3: CASSERESSYNEQFF. The CDR3, as DNA: TGTGCCAGCAGTGAACGGGAAAGCTCCTACAATGAGCAGTTCTTC. The entire variable domain, with the rest obtained from reference TRBV2 and TRBJ2-1, is as follows: EPEVTQTPSHQVTQMGQEVILRCVPISNHLYFYWYRQILGQKVEFLVSFYNNEISEKSEIFDDQFSVERPDGSNFTLKIRSTKLEDSAMYFCASSERESSYNEQFFGPGTRLTVL.

This clone was recorded a few times. The chain couples TRBV4-2 to TRBJ2-3; D uncertain. CDR1 and CDR2 from the germline V gene are LGHNA and YNFKEQ. The V end lost 1 base, the J end lost 5 bases, and 10 bases lay between the germline ends. CDR3 length: 14 residues. CDR3 in DNA: TGTGCCAGCAGCCAAGGACGGACGCTAGATACGCAGTATTTT. Protein product: CASSQGRTLDTQYF.

The chain combines TRBV4-1 with TRBJ1-6, with a tentative D call TRBD1 (5 bases). V was clipped by 0 bases and J by 4 bases, with 7 bases between them. Germline CDR1 is MGHRA and CDR2 is YSYEKL. The CDR3 loop spans 15 amino acids. CDR3 nucleotide sequence: TGCGCCAGCAGCCAAGAGGGGGGTTATAATTCACCCCTCCACTTT. Translating it yields CASSQEGGYNSPLHF.

V is TRBV7-2 and J is TRBJ1-4; D gene ambiguous. Germline V CDR1 and CDR2: SGHTA, FQGNSA. Trimming stripped 5 bases from V and 4 bases from J, with 8 bases between. The CDR3 length is 13 residues. CDR3 in amino acids: CASSVQVNEKLFF. In DNA form, the CDR3 reads TGTGCCAGCAGCGTGCAGGTTAATGAAAAACTGTTTTTT. Using reference TRBV7-2 and TRBJ1-4 for the parts outside the CDR3, the full variable domain is GAGVSQSPSNKVTEKGKDVELRCDPISGHTALYWYRQSLGQGLEFLIYFQGNSAPDKSGLPSDRFSAERTGGSVSTLTIQRTQQEDSAVYLCASSVQVNEKLFFGSGTQLSVL.